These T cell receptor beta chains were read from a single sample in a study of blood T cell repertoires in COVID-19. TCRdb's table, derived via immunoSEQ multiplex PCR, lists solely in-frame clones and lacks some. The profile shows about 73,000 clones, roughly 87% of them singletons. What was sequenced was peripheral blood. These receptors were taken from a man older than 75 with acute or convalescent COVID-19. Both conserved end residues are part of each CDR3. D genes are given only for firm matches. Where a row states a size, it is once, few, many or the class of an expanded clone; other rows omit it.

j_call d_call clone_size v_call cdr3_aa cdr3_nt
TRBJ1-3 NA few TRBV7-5 CVRSREGTPSGNTIYF TGTGTCAGAAGCAGAGAGGGGACACCTTCTGGAAACACCATATATTTT
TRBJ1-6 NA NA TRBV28 CASILQGYNSPLHF TGTGCCAGCATCTTACAGGGTTATAATTCACCCCTCCACTTT
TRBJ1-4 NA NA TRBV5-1 CASSFETRGEKLFF TGCGCCAGCAGCTTTGAGACACGCGGGGAGAAACTGTTTTTT
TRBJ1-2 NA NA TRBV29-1 CSVTPEQGHGYTF TGCAGCGTTACTCCGGAACAGGGCCATGGCTACACCTTC
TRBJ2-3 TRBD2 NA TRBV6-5 CASSFSLAGAPDTQYF TGTGCCAGCAGTTTCTCCCTAGCGGGGGCCCCAGATACGCAGTATTTT
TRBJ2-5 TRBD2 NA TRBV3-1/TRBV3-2 CASSRSLAVQETQYF TGTGCCAGCAGCCGGTCACTAGCGGTACAAGAGACCCAGTACTTC
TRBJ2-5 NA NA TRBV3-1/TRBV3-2 CASRQTGAKETQYF TGTGCCAGCAGACAGACAGGAGCTAAAGAGACCCAGTACTTC
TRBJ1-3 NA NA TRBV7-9 CASRGGGSGNTIYF TGTGCCAGCAGAGGAGGCGGGAGTGGAAACACCATATATTTT
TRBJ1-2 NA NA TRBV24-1 CATSERTAYGYTF TGTGCCACCAGTGAGAGGACAGCCTATGGCTACACCTTC
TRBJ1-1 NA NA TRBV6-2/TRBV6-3 CASSPGGRAATEAFF TGTGCCAGCAGTCCGGGGGGGAGGGCTGCCACTGAAGCTTTCTTT
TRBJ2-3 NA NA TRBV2 CASNRGRGTDTQYF TGTGCCAGCAACCGGGGAAGGGGCACAGATACGCAGTATTTT
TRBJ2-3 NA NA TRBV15 CATRGGRTDTQYF TGTGCCACCAGGGGCGGGCGCACAGATACGCAGTATTTT
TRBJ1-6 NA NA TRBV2 CASSDSQVDNSPLHF TGTGCCAGCAGTGATTCTCAGGTCGATAATTCACCCCTCCACTTT
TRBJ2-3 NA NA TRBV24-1 CATSDSGDSTDTQYF TGTGCCACCAGTGACTCGGGTGATAGCACAGATACGCAGTATTTT
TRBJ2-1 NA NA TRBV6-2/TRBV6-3 CASSYSIGEQFF TGTGCCAGCAGTTACTCGATCGGGGAGCAGTTCTTC
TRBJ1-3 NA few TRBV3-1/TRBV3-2 CASSSLGNTIYF TGTGCCAGCAGCTCCCTGGGAAACACCATATATTTT
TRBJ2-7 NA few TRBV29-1 CSVTLGGEQYF TGCAGCGTAACACTCGGCGGGGAGCAGTACTTC
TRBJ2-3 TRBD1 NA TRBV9 CASSFETGGTDTQYF TGTGCCAGCAGCTTCGAGACAGGGGGGACAGATACGCAGTATTTT
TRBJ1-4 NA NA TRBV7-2 CASSLVGGLGEKLFF TGTGCCAGCAGCTTAGTGGGGGGACTTGGGGAAAAACTGTTTTTT
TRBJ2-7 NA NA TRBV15 CATSPQGPYEQYF TGTGCCACCAGCCCCCAGGGGCCCTACGAGCAGTACTTC
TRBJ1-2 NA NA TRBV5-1 CASSLGQAGVNYGYTF TGCGCCAGCAGCTTGGGGCAAGCGGGAGTTAACTATGGCTACACCTTC